This T cell receptor beta chain was obtained from a study of blood T cell repertoires in COVID-19. TCRdb's table, derived via immunoSEQ multiplex PCR, lists solely in-frame clones and lacks some. Of some 80,000 clones listed, about 88% are singletons. The sample was peripheral blood. The TCR originated in a human donor in a cohort sampled during active COVID-19.

CDR3 region: CASSSTSTSGRYEQYF. The CDR3 DNA reads as TGCGCCAGCAGCTCGACGAGCACTAGCGGACGCTACGAGCAGTACTTC. The rearrangement joins TRBV5-1 to TRBJ2-7, with TRBD2 identical over 8 bases. Per germline, CDR1 SGHRS and CDR2 YFSETQ. With 3 bases clipped from V and 3 bases from J, the junction kept 11 bases outside the gene matches. CDR3 length: 16 amino acids.